The 28 T cell receptor beta chains in this list originate from one sample, sequenced in a study of blood T cell repertoires in COVID-19. TCRdb's table, derived via immunoSEQ multiplex PCR, lists solely in-frame clones and lacks some. The table has around 250,000 clones, around 90% seen once. The sample comprised PBMCs or T cells enriched from blood (not recorded which). These receptors were collected from a human donor in a cohort exposed to, infected with or recovered from COVID-19 (not recorded which). The donor label of this sample is uncertain.

The V call is TRBV13, the J call TRBJ2-7; 10 nucleotides match TRBD2. J was trimmed by 5 bases and V by 2 bases; bases with no gene match: 6. CDR3 length: 15 amino acids. Germline-derived CDR1 and CDR2 are PRHDT and FYEKMQ (reference sequence). The CDR3 DNA sequence: TGTGCCAGCAGCTTAACCGGACTAGCGGTTCACGAGCAGTACTTC. The encoded protein is CASSLTGLAVHEQYF.

The rearrangement uses TRBV4-1 and TRBJ1-5; TRBD1 aligns across 9 bases. Per the germline V gene, CDR1 is MGHRA and CDR2 is YSYEKL. The CDR3 has 15 amino acids. The ends lost 4 bases at V and 7 bases at J; junction bases unmatched: 8. The DNA of the CDR3 is TGCGCCAGCAGCCGAGACAGGGGGTACGGGCAGCCCCAGCATTTT. Encoded protein: CASSRDRGYGQPQHF.

The rearrangement links TRBV7-2 to TRBJ1-2; no clear D gene. The germline V gene has CDR1 SGHTA and CDR2 FQGNSA. Trimming took 1 base from V and 3 from J, leaving 6 bases between them. This CDR3 comprises 13 residues. CDR3 coding DNA: TGTGCCAGCAGCTTAGTAGTGGACTATGGCTACACCTTC. Translated: CASSLVVDYGYTF.

The rearrangement uses TRBV10-1 and TRBJ1-5; D gene uncertain. CDR3 length: 17 residues. The V end was cut by 11 bases, the J end by 5 bases, with 28 bases between. CDR1 and CDR2 (germline): WNHNN, SYGVQD (reference sequence). In DNA, the CDR3 is TGCGCCGACCCAGGTCCCCCAAACGGGCCCGGGGATCAGCCCCAGCATTTT. Its protein is CADPGPPNGPGDQPQHF.

V and J are TRBV5-1 and TRBJ2-7; D might be TRBD1 (5 bases). Germline V CDR1 and CDR2: SGHRS, YFSETQ. V was pared by 0 bases and J by 2 bases, with 21 bases between. The CDR3 contains 18 residues. CDR3 sequence reads: CASSLVMGRFGQPYEQYF. The CDR3 DNA is TGCGCCAGCAGCTTGGTGATGGGGCGCTTCGGACAACCCTACGAGCAGTACTTC.

This clone came up once. V and J are TRBV6-1 and TRBJ2-4; D unresolved. The CDR3 runs 13 residues. V gave up 1 base and J gave up 5 bases, with 6 bases separating them. In germline, CDR1 is MNHNS, CDR2 SASEGT. CDR3 in amino acids: CASSEVGQNIQYF. CDR3 sequence (DNA): TGTGCCAGCAGTGAAGTGGGCCAAAACATTCAGTACTTC.

This clone was seen a single time. V usage is TRBV20-1 and J usage is TRBJ2-1, with D hard to call. The CDR3 sequence is 10 residues long. Trimming shortened V by 5 bases and J by 5 bases, and 4 bases separated the two germline ends. Germline CDR1 is DFQATT and CDR2 is SNEGSKA (reference sequence). CDR3 in DNA: TGCAGTGCTTATGACAATGAGCAGTTCTTC. It codes for CSAYDNEQFF.

The rearrangement uses TRBV18 and TRBJ1-6; no clear D gene. Deletions cut 4 bases from V and 0 bases from J, with 7 bases between. The CDR3 contains 15 residues. Germline CDR1 reads KGHSH; CDR2 reads LQKENI. CDR3 sequence: CASSLKSSYNSPLHF. The CDR3 DNA sequence: TGTGCCAGCTCACTAAAGAGCTCCTATAATTCACCCCTCCACTTT.

This rearrangement joins TRBV19 to TRBJ1-1; D not certain. CDR1 LNHDA and CDR2 SQIVND come from the germline V gene (reference sequence). The CDR3 is made up of 16 amino acids. Trimming removed 3 bases at V and 2 bases at J, with 16 bases between. DNA of the CDR3: TGTGCCAGTAGTATGGTTCTAGGAGGCCCCAACACTGAAGCTTTCTTT. Its translation is CASSMVLGGPNTEAFF.

This chain connects TRBV24-1 to TRBJ1-1; D might be TRBD1 (5 bases). V lost 4 bases and J lost 1, with 6 bases in between. Per the germline V gene, CDR1 is KGHDR and CDR2 is SFDVKD. This CDR3 is built from 13 residues. The DNA of the CDR3 is TGTGCCACCAGTGAGGGGGGGAACACTGAAGCTTTCTTT. Its protein product is CATSEGGNTEAFF.

The chain links TRBV30 to TRBJ2-3, with a possible D match to TRBD2 (6 bases). This CDR3 is 15 amino acids long. Trimming removed 4 bases at V and 6 bases at J, with 20 bases between. CDR1 is GTSNPN and CDR2 is SVGIG in the germline V gene (reference sequence). CDR3 in amino acids: CAWTAGGATGDTQYF. CDR3 bases: TGTGCCTGGACCGCAGGAGGGGCGACTGGGGATACGCAGTATTTT.

V gene TRBV9 combines with J gene TRBJ1-3, with D maybe TRBD1 (5 bases). The CDR3 totals 14 residues. The germline CDR1 and CDR2 sequences are SGDLS and YYNGEE. V was clipped by 3 bases and J by 1 base, with 8 bases between them. This chain's CDR3 is CASSADSSGNTIYF. The CDR3 DNA follows: TGTGCCAGCAGCGCCGACAGTTCTGGAAACACCATATATTTT.

This rearrangement joins TRBV5-6 to TRBJ1-2; 9 bases line up with TRBD1. CDR1 is SGHDT, CDR2 YYEEEE, per germline. The CDR3 has 15 residues. J was trimmed by 5 bases and V by 4 bases; bases with no gene match: 9. The CDR3 bases are TGTGCCAGCAGCGGAGGACAGGGGCGAGGGTATGGCTACACCTTC. Its translation is CASSGGQGRGYGYTF.

The count of this clone is one. The V gene is TRBV3-1 (or the pseudogene TRBV3-2), the J gene TRBJ2-7, with D unresolved. The germline V gene has CDR1 LGHDT and CDR2 YNNKEL (reference sequence). The CDR3 spans 14 residues. V was shortened by 0 bases and J by 3 bases, with 9 bases between the two germline ends. CDR3 region: CASSQDAHGYEQYF. The CDR3, as DNA: TGTGCCAGCAGCCAAGATGCCCACGGCTACGAGCAGTACTTC.

The chain links TRBV11-3 to TRBJ1-1; D is undetermined. Germline CDR1 reads SGHNT; CDR2 reads YENEEA. This CDR3 spans 13 amino acids. Between the trimmed V and J ends, which lost 4 bases and 4 bases, there was a span of 10 bases. The CDR3: CASSSPGGTEAFF. DNA of the CDR3: TGTGCCAGCAGCTCCCCCGGAGGCACTGAAGCTTTCTTT.

As concerns this clone: The junction does not match germline at one end; this may be a read error. The gene calls are TRBV6-1 and TRBJ2-7; 8 bases line up with TRBD1. This CDR3 comprises 12 residues. Germline V lookup: CDR1 MNHNS, CDR2 SASEGT. In DNA, the CDR3 is TGTGCCAGCAGTGATCCGGGGACAGGCGGTCGATTC. Encoded protein: CASSDPGTGGRF.

This rearrangement joins TRBV10-3 to TRBJ2-7, with TRBD2 matching 7 bases. The V gene's germline CDR1 is ENHRY and CDR2 SYGVKD. The CDR3 is 16 residues long. V shed 0 bases and J 0 bases; nucleotides not matched to a gene: 5. CDR3 sequence: CAISESGGLSSYEQYF. The CDR3 coding sequence is TGTGCCATCAGTGAGTCGGGAGGGTTGAGCTCCTACGAGCAGTACTTC.

This clone appeared a single time. The V gene is TRBV30, the J gene TRBJ1-2; D might be TRBD1 (5 bases). The CDR3 is 12 residues long. Per the germline V gene, CDR1 is GTSNPN and CDR2 is SVGIG (reference sequence). V lost 5 bases and J lost 8, with 15 bases in between. The CDR3 sequence: CAWPRDSYGYTF. The CDR3 bases are TGTGCCTGGCCTCGGGACTCCTACGGCTACACCTTC.

The gene calls are TRBV19 and TRBJ2-1; D is unclear. The V gene's germline CDR1 is LNHDA and CDR2 SQIVND (reference sequence). The CDR3 runs 16 residues. The V and J ends lost 5 bases and 7 bases respectively, with 21 bases between them. The CDR3 is CASSRLLSTTENEQFF. CDR3 in DNA: TGTGCCAGTAGTCGGCTTTTAAGTACCACAGAGAATGAGCAGTTCTTC. The full variable domain, in which reference TRBV19 and TRBJ2-1 provide the parts outside the CDR3, is DGGITQSPKYLFRKEGQNVTLSCEQNLNHDAMYWYRQDPGQGLRLIYYSQIVNDFQKGDIAEGYSVSREKKESFPLTVTSAQKNPTAFYLCASSRLLSTTENEQFFGPGTRLTVL.

The chain recombines TRBV7-9 with TRBJ1-1; D is ambiguous. Trimming cost V 2 bases and J 1 base, with 8 bases left between them. The CDR3 extends over 14 amino acids. Per germline, CDR1 SEHNR and CDR2 FQNEAQ (reference sequence). CDR3 nucleotides: TGTGCCAGCAGCTTACCAGGAGGGAACACTGAAGCTTTCTTT. This encodes CASSLPGGNTEAFF.

The V and J genes are TRBV7-2 and TRBJ2-1, with D possibly TRBD1 on 5 matching bases. Germline lookup yields CDR1 SGHTA and CDR2 FQGNSA. V dropped 2 bases and J dropped 2 bases, with 10 bases sitting between them. This CDR3 is 15 amino acids long. The DNA of the CDR3 is TGTGCCAGCAGCTTATCGCAGGGCCCCTACAATGAGCAGTTCTTC. It encodes CASSLSQGPYNEQFF.

The chain is built from TRBV19 and TRBJ1-1; D uncertain. This CDR3 spans 13 amino acids. V was pared by 3 bases and J by 2 bases, with 7 bases between. Germline CDR1 LNHDA, CDR2 SQIVND (reference sequence). CDR3 sequence: CASSIQENTEAFF. CDR3 coding DNA: TGTGCCAGTAGTATTCAGGAAAACACTGAAGCTTTCTTT.

The gene calls are TRBV30 and TRBJ1-1; D not certain. The CDR3 loop spans 14 amino acids. The germline gives CDR1 GTSNPN, CDR2 SVGIG (reference sequence). The germline V and J ends were trimmed by 2 bases and 7 bases, with 17 bases remaining between them. The DNA of the CDR3 is TGTGCCTGGAGTATCCCGTCCCCACACCGTGAAGCTTTCTTT. Its translation is CAWSIPSPHREAFF.

This clone was seen only a few times. The rearrangement joins TRBV29-1 to TRBJ1-3, with 8 positions matching TRBD1. Germline values: CDR1 SQVTM, CDR2 ANQGSEA. J lost 4 bases, V lost 0 bases, and 2 bases had no gene match. CDR3 size: 14 residues. CDR3: CSVEDRGHGNTIYF. The CDR3 DNA sequence: TGCAGCGTTGAAGACAGGGGGCACGGAAACACCATATATTTT.

V gene TRBV27 combines with J gene TRBJ2-1; 11 nucleotides line up with TRBD2. Germline CDR1 reads MNHEY; CDR2 reads SMNVEV (reference sequence). The V gene end was trimmed by 5 bases and the J gene end by 3 bases; junction bases not matched to a gene: 6. This CDR3 is built from 16 residues. The CDR3 DNA sequence: TGTGCCAGCAGTAAACGGACTAGCGGGTACTACAATGAGCAGTTCTTC. Translating it yields CASSKRTSGYYNEQFF.

The chain couples TRBV5-6 to TRBJ1-5, with D possibly being TRBD1 (5 bases). V gave up 1 base and J gave up 5 bases, with 10 bases separating them. Looked up from germline, CDR1 is SGHDT and CDR2 is YYEEEE. The CDR3 is made up of 14 amino acids. CDR3 bases: TGTGCCAGCAGCTTGAGGGGCAGCCATCAGCCCCAGCATTTT. Its protein is CASSLRGSHQPQHF.

This clone occurred once. V gene TRBV6-2 or TRBV6-3 combines with J gene TRBJ1-2, with D unclear. The germline CDR1 and CDR2 sequences are MNHEY and SVGEGT. The CDR3 extends over 14 amino acids. V was pared by 4 bases and J by 2 bases, with 11 bases between. The CDR3 reads CASSSYGDNYGYTF. In DNA form, the CDR3 reads TGTGCCAGCAGTTCGTATGGAGACAACTATGGCTACACCTTC.

The chain is built from TRBV7-9 and TRBJ2-2, with 10 positions matching TRBD1. The CDR3 extends over 15 amino acids. Germline V CDR1 and CDR2: SEHNR, FQNEAQ (reference sequence). V trimming: 4 bases; J trimming: 4 bases; junction bases outside the gene matches: 3. The CDR3 nucleotides are TGTGCCAGCAGCTCGGACAGGGGGGTCACCGGGGAGCTGTTTTTT. Translating gives CASSSDRGVTGELFF.